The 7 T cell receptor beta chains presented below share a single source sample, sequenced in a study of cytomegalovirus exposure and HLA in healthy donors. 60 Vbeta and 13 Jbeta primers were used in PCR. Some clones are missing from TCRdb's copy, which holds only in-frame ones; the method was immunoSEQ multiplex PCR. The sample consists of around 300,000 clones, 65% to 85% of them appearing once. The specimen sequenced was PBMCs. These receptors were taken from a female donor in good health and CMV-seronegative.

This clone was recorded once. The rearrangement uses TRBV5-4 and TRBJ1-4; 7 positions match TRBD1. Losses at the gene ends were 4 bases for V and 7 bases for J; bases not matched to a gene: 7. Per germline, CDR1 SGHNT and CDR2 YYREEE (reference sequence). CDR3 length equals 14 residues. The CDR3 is CASSPTGSVEKLFF. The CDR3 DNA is TGTGCCAGCAGCCCGACAGGGTCGGTTGAAAAACTGTTTTTT.

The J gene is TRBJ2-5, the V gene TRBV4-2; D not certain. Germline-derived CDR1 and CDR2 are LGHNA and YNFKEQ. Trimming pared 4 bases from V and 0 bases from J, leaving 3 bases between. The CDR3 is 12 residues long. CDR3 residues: CASSLNQETQYF. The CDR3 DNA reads TGTGCCAGCAGCCTCAACCAAGAGACCCAGTACTTC.

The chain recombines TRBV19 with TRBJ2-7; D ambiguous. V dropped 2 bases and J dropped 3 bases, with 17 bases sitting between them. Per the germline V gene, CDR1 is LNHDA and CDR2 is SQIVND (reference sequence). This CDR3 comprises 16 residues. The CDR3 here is CASSISLGLGYYEQYF. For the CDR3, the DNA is TGTGCCAGTAGTATATCTCTAGGTCTTGGATACTACGAGCAGTACTTC.

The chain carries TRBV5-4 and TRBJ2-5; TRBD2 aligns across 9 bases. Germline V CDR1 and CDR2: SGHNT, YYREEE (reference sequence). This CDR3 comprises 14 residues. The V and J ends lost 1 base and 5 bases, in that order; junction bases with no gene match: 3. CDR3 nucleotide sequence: TGTGCCAGCAGCTTGAGCGGGGGGCGGGAGACCCAGTACTTC. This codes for CASSLSGGRETQYF.

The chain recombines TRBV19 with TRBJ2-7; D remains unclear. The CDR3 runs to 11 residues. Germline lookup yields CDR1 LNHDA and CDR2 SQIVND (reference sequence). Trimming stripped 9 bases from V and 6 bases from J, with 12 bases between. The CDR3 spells CASSRGSEQYF. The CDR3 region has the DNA TGTGCCAGCTCGAGAGGTTCCGAGCAGTACTTC.

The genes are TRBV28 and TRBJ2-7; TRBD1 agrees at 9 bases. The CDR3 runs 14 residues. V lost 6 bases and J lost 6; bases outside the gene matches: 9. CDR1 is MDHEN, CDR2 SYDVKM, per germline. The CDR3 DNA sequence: TGTGCCAGCAGGACCGGGACAGGGTGGGGCGAGCAGTACTTC. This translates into CASRTGTGWGEQYF.

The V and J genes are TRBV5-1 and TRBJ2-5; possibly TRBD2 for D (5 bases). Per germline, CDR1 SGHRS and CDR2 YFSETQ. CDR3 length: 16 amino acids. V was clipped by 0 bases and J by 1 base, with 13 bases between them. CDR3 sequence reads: CASSLGHGSIQETQYF. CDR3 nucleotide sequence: TGCGCCAGCAGCTTGGGGCATGGGAGTATCCAAGAGACCCAGTACTTC.